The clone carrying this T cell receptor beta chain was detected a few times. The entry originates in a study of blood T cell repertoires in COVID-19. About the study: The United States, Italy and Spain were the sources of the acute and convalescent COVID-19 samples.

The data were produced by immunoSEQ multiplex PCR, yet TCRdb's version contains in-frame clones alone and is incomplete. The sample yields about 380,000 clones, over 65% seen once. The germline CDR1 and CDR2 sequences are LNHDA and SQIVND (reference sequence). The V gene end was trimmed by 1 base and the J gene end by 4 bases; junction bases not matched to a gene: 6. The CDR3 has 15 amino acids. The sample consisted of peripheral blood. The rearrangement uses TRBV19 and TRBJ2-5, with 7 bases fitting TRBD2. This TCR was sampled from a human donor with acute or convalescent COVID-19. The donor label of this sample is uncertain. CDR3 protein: CASSIGLALSETQYF. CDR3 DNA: TGTGCCAGTAGTATAGGACTAGCTTTATCAGAGACCCAGTACTTC. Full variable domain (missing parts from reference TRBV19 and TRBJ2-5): DGGITQSPKYLFRKEGQNVTLSCEQNLNHDAMYWYRQDPGQGLRLIYYSQIVNDFQKGDIAEGYSVSREKKESFPLTVTSAQKNPTAFYLCASSIGLALSETQYFGPGTRLLVL.